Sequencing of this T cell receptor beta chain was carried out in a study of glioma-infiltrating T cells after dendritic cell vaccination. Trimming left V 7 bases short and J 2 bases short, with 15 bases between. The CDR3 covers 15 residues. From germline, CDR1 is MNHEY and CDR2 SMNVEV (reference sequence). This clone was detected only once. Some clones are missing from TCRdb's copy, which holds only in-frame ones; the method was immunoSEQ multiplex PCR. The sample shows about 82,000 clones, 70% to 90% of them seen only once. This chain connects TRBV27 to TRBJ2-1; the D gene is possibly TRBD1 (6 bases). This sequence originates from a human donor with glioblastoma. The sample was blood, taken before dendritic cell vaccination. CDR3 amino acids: CASTLDRNTYNEQFF. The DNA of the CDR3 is TGTGCCAGCACCCTCGACAGGAATACCTACAATGAGCAGTTCTTC.